The TCR beta chain described here comes from a study of T cell repertoires in cytomegalovirus infection. Broader study findings: Clonotypes of TCR beta that were HLA-C-restricted and CMV-specific dominated the ex vivo response. Public TCR beta family frequency separated CMV-and-HLA carriers, including in an independent cohort.

The germline V gene encodes CDR1 ENHRY and CDR2 SYGVKD. This CDR3 is 13 amino acids long. Trimming at V came to 8 bases and at J to 1 base, leaving 1 base not matched to a gene. TCRdb processed the reads anew with MiXCR; each CDR3 protein has one entry. This table holds approximately 490,000 distinct CDR3 sequences, over 9% found once. In its sample, this clonotype was seen many times. Its target is unknown. The receptor was isolated from a human donor in good health (CMV status not recorded). Some clones in this sample may be carry-over from other donors' samples. The V call is TRBV10-3, the J call TRBJ1-1, with 10 bases that match TRBD1. The sequencing sample was made of PBMCs. The CDR3 loop is CAIGDRGNTEAFF. DNA of the CDR3: TGTGCCATCGGGGACAGGGGGAACACTGAAGCTTTCTTT.